The rows below give T cell receptor beta chains drawn from one sample of a study of blood T cell repertoires in COVID-19. Generated by immunoSEQ multiplex PCR, the TCRdb table keeps only in-frame clones and is missing some. This table holds 80,000 to 95,000 clones, roughly nine tenths found once. The sequencing input was peripheral blood. All receptors come from a human donor with active COVID-19. The donor label of this sample is uncertain. CDR3s include the opening cysteine and the closing phenylalanine or tryptophan. A D gene is named only where the DNA matches it firmly. Size tells how often a clone was seen (once, few, many) or the class of an expanded clone, and some rows leave it out.

D: .
length: 14
V: TRBV5-8
J: TRBJ2-3
size: few
CDR3: CASSLTGNTDTQYF
DNA: TGTGCCAGCAGCTTGACAGGGAACACAGATACGCAGTATTTT

D: TRBD1
length: 16
V: TRBV4-1
J: TRBJ1-3
size: .
CDR3: CASSQGGGQDGNTIYF
DNA: TGCGCCAGCAGCCAAGGGGGTGGACAGGATGGAAACACCATATATTTT

D: TRBD2
length: 13
V: TRBV13
J: TRBJ2-3
size: .
CDR3: CASRLAGGPAQYF
DNA: TGTGCCAGCAGACTAGCGGGGGGGCCTGCGCAGTATTTT

D: .
length: 13
V: TRBV9
J: TRBJ1-6
size: .
CDR3: CASSVSGASPLHF
DNA: TGTGCCAGCAGCGTCTCAGGGGCCTCACCCCTCCACTTT

D: TRBD1
length: 15
V: TRBV27
J: TRBJ1-1
size: .
CDR3: CASFRTGPRNTEAFF
DNA: TGTGCCAGCTTTCGGACAGGCCCTCGGAACACTGAAGCTTTCTTT

D: TRBD2
length: 16
V: TRBV5-1
J: TRBJ2-3
size: .
CDR3: CASSSTSGGSTDTQYF
DNA: TGCGCCAGCAGCAGTACTAGCGGGGGGTCAACAGATACGCAGTATTTT

D: TRBD2
length: 22
V: TRBV18
J: TRBJ2-2
size: .
CDR3: CASSPPQDLSGGTPWSTGELFF
DNA: TGTGCCAGCTCACCACCCCAGGACCTTAGCGGGGGAACTCCCTGGAGCACCGGGGAGCTGTTTTTT

D: .
length: 11
V: TRBV12-3/TRBV12-4
J: TRBJ1-3
size: .
CDR3: CASRLLDTIYF
DNA: TGTGCCAGCAGACTACTTGATACCATATATTTT

D: TRBD2
length: 16
V: TRBV6-2/TRBV6-3
J: TRBJ2-3
size: .
CDR3: CASSSGLAQGTDTQYF
DNA: TGTGCCAGCAGTTCTGGACTAGCCCAGGGCACAGATACGCAGTATTTT

D: TRBD1
length: 19
V: TRBV10-3
J: TRBJ1-1
size: .
CDR3: CAIRPGLGQGAKGNTEAFF
DNA: TGTGCCATCAGGCCGGGACTCGGACAGGGGGCTAAGGGGAACACTGAAGCTTTCTTT

D: .
length: 14
V: TRBV27
J: TRBJ2-6
size: .
CDR3: CASRDSGGANVLTF
DNA: TGTGCCAGCCGGGACTCAGGAGGGGCCAACGTCCTGACTTTC

D: .
length: 15
V: TRBV6-6
J: TRBJ2-6
size: .
CDR3: CASNPVFSGANVLTF
DNA: TGTGCCAGCAACCCGGTTTTCTCTGGGGCCAACGTCCTGACTTTC

D: TRBD1
length: 16
V: TRBV10-3
J: TRBJ1-3
size: .
CDR3: CAISAGTGAPGNTIYF
DNA: TGTGCCATCAGTGCCGGGACAGGGGCCCCTGGAAACACCATATATTTT

D: TRBD1
length: 15
V: TRBV5-1
J: TRBJ1-3
size: .
CDR3: CASCRSGGSADTIYF
DNA: TGCGCCAGCTGTCGGTCAGGGGGCTCCGCGGACACCATATATTTT